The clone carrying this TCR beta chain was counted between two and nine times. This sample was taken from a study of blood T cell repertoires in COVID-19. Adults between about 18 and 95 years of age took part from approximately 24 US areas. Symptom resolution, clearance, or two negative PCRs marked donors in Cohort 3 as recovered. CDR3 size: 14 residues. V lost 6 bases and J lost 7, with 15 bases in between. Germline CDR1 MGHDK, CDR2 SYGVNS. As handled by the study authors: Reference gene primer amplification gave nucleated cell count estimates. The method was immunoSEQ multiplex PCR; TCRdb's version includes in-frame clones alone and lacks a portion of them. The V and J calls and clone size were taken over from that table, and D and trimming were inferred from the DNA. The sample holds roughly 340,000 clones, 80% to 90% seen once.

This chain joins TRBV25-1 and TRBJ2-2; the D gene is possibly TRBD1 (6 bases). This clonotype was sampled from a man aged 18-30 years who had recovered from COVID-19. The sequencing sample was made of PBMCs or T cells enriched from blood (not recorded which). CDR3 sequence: CASRTWTAIGELFF. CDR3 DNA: TGTGCCAGCAGGACCTGGACAGCGATCGGGGAGCTGTTTTTT.